The 29 T cell receptor beta chains given below trace back to one sample, sequenced in a study of shared clonotypes between healthy human individuals. The data were produced by immunoSEQ multiplex PCR, yet TCRdb's version contains in-frame clones alone and is incomplete. Counted here are 740,000 or so clones, roughly 72% occurring once; the ten biggest clones make up around 1.8%. The sample comprised memory CD4+ T cells sorted from blood. The subset: CD45RA-negative fraction. Receptors were obtained from a woman in her twenties or thirties in good health.

The rearrangement links TRBV11-3 to TRBJ2-7; TRBD2 might be the D (6 bases). The CDR3 covers 13 residues. V lost 3 bases to trimming and J lost 7 bases, with 13 bases between them. Germline-derived CDR1 and CDR2 are SGHNT and YENEEA. CDR3: CASSFRESNEQYF. CDR3 bases: TGTGCCAGCAGCTTTCGGGAGTCAAATGAGCAGTACTTC. Supplemented by reference TRBV11-3 and TRBJ2-7, the full variable domain reads EAGVVQSPRYKIIEKKQPVAFWCNPISGHNTLYWYLQNLGQGPELLIRYENEEAVDDSQLPKDRFSAERLKGVDSTLKIQPAELGDSAVYLCASSFRESNEQYFGPGTRLTVT.

J is TRBJ1-1 and V is TRBV7-9; D might be TRBD1 (5 bases). The CDR3 loop spans 14 amino acids. Trimming shortened V by 1 base and J by 7 bases, and 13 bases separated the two germline ends. Germline lookup yields CDR1 SEHNR and CDR2 FQNEAQ (reference sequence). The CDR3 region is CASSLDTGRGEAFF. CDR3 DNA sequence: TGTGCCAGCAGCTTAGACACGGGGCGGGGTGAAGCTTTCTTT.

This chain joins TRBV5-8 and TRBJ1-1, with a tentative D call TRBD1 (5 bases). Germline lookup yields CDR1 SGHTS and CDR2 YDEGEE. Trimming removed 5 bases at V and 4 bases at J, with 12 bases between. The CDR3 is 13 amino acids. The CDR3 loop reads CASSQGIGTEAFF. CDR3 in DNA: TGTGCCAGCAGTCAGGGTATCGGCACTGAAGCTTTCTTT. Full variable domain (remainder filled in from reference TRBV5-8 and TRBJ1-1): EAGVTQSPTHLIKTRGQQATLRCSPISGHTSVYWYQQALGLGLQFLLWYDEGEERNRGNFPPRFSGRQFPNYSSELNVNALELEDSALYLCASSQGIGTEAFFGQGTRLTVV.

The sample holds a few counts of this clone. This rearrangement joins TRBV28 to TRBJ1-1, with a possible D match to TRBD1 (5 bases). The CDR3 is made up of 16 amino acids. Germline CDR1 reads MDHEN; CDR2 reads SYDVKM. Trimming took 2 bases from V and 3 from J, leaving 16 bases between them. The CDR3 sequence: CASSLDSWGLDTEAFF. DNA of the CDR3: TGTGCCAGCAGTTTAGACAGCTGGGGCCTGGACACTGAAGCTTTCTTT.

The CDR3 loop is CASSLGLAGGAGYNEQFF. DNA of the CDR3: TGCGCCAGCAGCTTGGGTCTAGCGGGAGGGGCAGGCTACAATGAGCAGTTCTTC. The rearrangement joins TRBV5-1 to TRBJ2-1, with 12 bases fitting TRBD2. J was trimmed by 3 bases and V by 0 bases; bases with no gene match: 7. The V gene's germline CDR1 is SGHRS and CDR2 YFSETQ. This CDR3 spans 18 amino acids.

As to this clone: A read error may explain this, as a much larger clone is one base away. Other DNA sequences from this sample encode an identical CDR3 as well. This chain connects TRBV5-1 to TRBJ2-1; 7 bases fit TRBD2. V shed 4 bases, J shed 0 bases, and the junction held 4 bases outside the gene matches. Per the germline V gene, CDR1 is SGHRS and CDR2 is YFSETQ. The CDR3 has 15 amino acids. CDR3: CASSTSSGSYNEQFF. CDR3 coding DNA: TGCGCCAGCAGCACCTCTAGCGGCTCCTACAATGAGCAGTTCTTC. The complete variable domain, with remaining parts taken from reference TRBV5-1 and TRBJ2-1, reads KAGVTQTPRYLIKTRGQQVTLSCSPISGHRSVSWYQQTPGQGLQFLFEYFSETQRNKGNFPGRFSGRQFSNSRSEMNVSTLELGDSALYLCASSTSSGSYNEQFFGPGTRLTVL.

J is TRBJ1-1 and V is TRBV5-5; possible D gene TRBD1, 6 bases. Trimming removed 2 bases from V and 11 bases from J, with 10 bases in between. The CDR3 has 11 amino acids. Per germline, CDR1 SGHKS and CDR2 YYEKEE (reference sequence). CDR3 nucleotide sequence: TGTGCCAGCAGCTTACAGGGTTTCGCTTTCTTT. The encoded protein is CASSLQGFAFF.

Details on this clone: A read error may be the cause here, since a much bigger clone is one base away. The chain joins TRBV6-1 to TRBJ2-2, with TRBD1 as a possible D gene (6 bases). The germline V gene encodes CDR1 MNHNS and CDR2 SASEGT. This CDR3 spans 14 amino acids. V was trimmed by 7 bases and J by 1 base, leaving 10 bases between them. CDR3 DNA sequence: TGTGCCAGCACCCCGACAGGGAACACCGGGGAGCTGTTTTTT. Its protein is CASTPTGNTGELFF.

This chain joins TRBV10-3 and TRBJ2-1; D is perhaps TRBD2 (5 bases). CDR1 and CDR2 from the germline V gene are ENHRY and SYGVKD. V was trimmed by 8 bases and J by 2 bases, leaving 7 bases between them. The CDR3 runs to 12 residues. The CDR3 here is CAIAEAYNEQFF. DNA of the CDR3: TGTGCCATCGCGGAGGCCTACAATGAGCAGTTCTTC.

V and J are TRBV19 and TRBJ1-4, with a weak D call TRBD1 (5 bases). From germline, CDR1 is LNHDA and CDR2 SQIVND (reference sequence). Trimming left V 3 bases short and J 5 bases short, with 22 bases between. The CDR3 totals 18 residues. CDR3 region: CASSIRGAHRRYNEKLFF. In nucleotides, the CDR3 is TGTGCCAGTAGTATCAGAGGGGCACACCGGAGATACAATGAAAAACTGTTTTTT.

The J gene is TRBJ2-7, the V gene TRBV5-8; 11 bases agree with TRBD1. The CDR3 has 15 residues. From germline, CDR1 is SGHTS and CDR2 YDEGEE. The junction had 4 bases not matched to a gene; V was cut back by 3 bases and J by 2 bases. CDR3 sequence reads: CASSSGTGGPYEQYF. The CDR3 coding sequence is TGTGCCAGCAGCTCGGGGACAGGGGGGCCCTACGAGCAGTACTTC.

The genes are TRBV29-1 and TRBJ2-3; TRBD1 is a possible D gene (7 bases). Trimming shortened V by 0 bases and J by 2 bases, and 15 bases separated the two germline ends. Germline CDR1 and CDR2: SQVTM and ANQGSEA. The CDR3 covers 16 residues. The CDR3 bases are TGCAGCGTTGAAGATAGACCAGGGGGGACCACAGATACGCAGTATTTT. Its protein is CSVEDRPGGTTDTQYF.

This rearrangement joins TRBV28 to TRBJ1-2, with a possible D match to TRBD1 (6 bases). The CDR3 is made up of 13 amino acids. V was cut by 2 bases and J by 8 bases, with 12 bases left in between. CDR1 and CDR2 (germline): MDHEN, SYDVKM. The chain's CDR3 is CASSLGGGRGYTF. CDR3 DNA: TGTGCCAGCAGTTTAGGTGGGGGGCGAGGCTACACCTTC.

The chain has TRBV30 and TRBJ1-1, with 7 bases identical to TRBD1. The ends lost 2 bases at V and 4 bases at J; junction bases unmatched: 1. This CDR3 region has 12 residues. The germline V gene has CDR1 GTSNPN and CDR2 SVGIG (reference sequence). For the CDR3, the DNA is TGTGCCTGGAGTAGGGGGCCCACTGAAGCTTTCTTT. Translated: CAWSRGPTEAFF.

Notes on this clone: Other nucleotide sequences from this sample produce the same CDR3. This rearrangement joins TRBV5-1 to TRBJ2-1, with 9 bases lining up with TRBD2. This CDR3 spans 16 amino acids. Germline V CDR1 and CDR2: SGHRS, YFSETQ. V shed 4 bases, J shed 4 bases, and the junction held 9 bases outside the gene matches. The CDR3 sequence is CASSPSPSGVYNEQFF. For the CDR3, the DNA is TGCGCCAGCAGCCCCTCCCCTAGCGGGGTATACAATGAGCAGTTCTTC.

The gene calls are TRBV27 and TRBJ2-2; TRBD1 matches at 11 bases. This CDR3 is 17 amino acids long. V was clipped by 6 bases and J by 5 bases; unmatched bases: 11. The germline V gene encodes CDR1 MNHEY and CDR2 SMNVEV (reference sequence). This CDR3 reads CASSDLPGQGVTGELFF. The CDR3 DNA is TGTGCCAGCAGCGACTTACCGGGACAGGGGGTGACCGGGGAGCTGTTTTTT.

V is TRBV5-1 and J is TRBJ2-3, with D tentatively TRBD2 (5 bases). The CDR3 totals 14 residues. V was clipped by 4 bases and J by 4 bases, with 13 bases between them. Germline assignment: CDR1 SGHRS and CDR2 YFSETQ. The CDR3, as DNA: TGCGCCAGCAGCACCGGACTGGCTCCAGATACGCAGTATTTT. Its translation is CASSTGLAPDTQYF.

V usage is TRBV14 and J usage is TRBJ1-2; possibly TRBD1 for D (5 bases). Germline CDR1 and CDR2: SGHDN and FVKESK. Deletions cut 0 bases from V and 4 bases from J, with 9 bases between. There are 14 residues in the CDR3. The DNA for the CDR3 is TGTGCCAGCAGCCAAGAGAGGGGAGGCTATGGCTACACCTTC. This sequence encodes CASSQERGGYGYTF.

The J gene is TRBJ2-3, the V gene TRBV7-2; a weak D match, TRBD1 (5 bases). Germline V gene data show CDR1 as SGHTA and CDR2 as FQGNSA. V dropped 2 bases and J dropped 4 bases, with 13 bases sitting between them. CDR3 length: 15 amino acids. The CDR3 here is CASSLSGNYADTQYF. In nucleotides, the CDR3 is TGTGCCAGCAGCTTATCAGGGAATTATGCAGATACGCAGTATTTT. The full variable domain, its missing parts supplied by reference TRBV7-2 and TRBJ2-3, is GAGVSQSPSNKVTEKGKDVELRCDPISGHTALYWYRQSLGQGLEFLIYFQGNSAPDKSGLPSDRFSAERTGGSVSTLTIQRTQQEDSAVYLCASSLSGNYADTQYFGPGTRLTVL.

This clone occurred a few times. V is TRBV27 and J is TRBJ2-1; D gene uncertain. CDR1 is MNHEY and CDR2 is SMNVEV in the germline V gene (reference sequence). Deletions cut 3 bases from V and 7 bases from J, with 16 bases between. The CDR3 sequence is 15 residues long. The CDR3 coding sequence is TGTGCCAGCAGTTTTAAGGCTTTCTCGAAGAATGAGCAGTTCTTC. It specifies CASSFKAFSKNEQFF.

The rearrangement links TRBV27 to TRBJ2-7, with a weak D call TRBD2 (7 bases). The length of the CDR3 is 14 residues. Germline V gene sequence: CDR1 MNHEY, CDR2 SMNVEV (reference sequence). V lost 0 bases and J lost 6, with 12 bases in between. The chain's CDR3 is CASSLSLRGGEQYF. The CDR3 nucleotides are TGTGCCAGCAGTTTATCGCTTAGGGGGGGCGAGCAGTACTTC.

In its sample, this clone was seen a few times. Other DNA variants within this sample encode the same CDR3. The rearrangement links TRBV28 to TRBJ1-3, with D unclear. Per germline, CDR1 MDHEN and CDR2 SYDVKM. This CDR3 spans 12 amino acids. V dropped 3 bases and J dropped 2 bases, with 2 bases sitting between them. This chain's CDR3 is CASSFAGNTIYF. CDR3 nucleotide sequence: TGTGCCAGCAGTTTTGCTGGAAACACCATATATTTT.

This sequence joins TRBV27 and TRBJ1-2; possibly TRBD1 for D (5 bases). CDR1 MNHEY and CDR2 SMNVEV come from the germline V gene (reference sequence). V lost 2 bases, J lost 2 bases, and 9 bases lay in between. CDR3 length equals 14 residues. CDR3 sequence: CASSLGGGNYGYTF. In nucleotides, the CDR3 is TGTGCCAGCAGTTTAGGGGGTGGGAACTATGGCTACACCTTC.

This chain connects TRBV30 to TRBJ1-5, with D tentatively TRBD1 (5 bases). Germline assignment: CDR1 GTSNPN and CDR2 SVGIG (reference sequence). The CDR3 totals 15 residues. Deletions cut 2 bases from V and 4 bases from J, with 15 bases between. The CDR3 is CAWSHPGQFNQPQHF. CDR3 coding DNA: TGTGCCTGGAGTCACCCGGGGCAGTTTAATCAGCCCCAGCATTTT. Using reference TRBV30 and TRBJ1-5 for the parts outside the CDR3, the full variable domain is SQTIHQWPATLVQPVGSPLSLECTVEGTSNPNLYWYRQAAGRGLQLLFYSVGIGQISSEVPQNLSASRPQDRQFILSSKKLLLSDSGFYLCAWSHPGQFNQPQHFGDGTRLSIL.

The chain recombines TRBV30 with TRBJ1-6; TRBD1 matches at 9 bases. The CDR3 is 15 amino acids. Germline-derived CDR1 and CDR2 are GTSNPN and SVGIG (reference sequence). V dropped 0 bases and J dropped 10; count of bases not matched to a gene: 7. The CDR3 region has the DNA TGTGCCTGGAGTGTAGAGATGGGACAGGGCTCACCCCTCCACTTT. Amino acids: CAWSVEMGQGSPLHF.

The chain has TRBV5-6 and TRBJ2-1; 7 bases are shared with TRBD1. The CDR3 covers 15 residues. CDR1 and CDR2 (germline): SGHDT, YYEEEE. Trimming took 4 bases from V and 2 from J; bases not matched to a gene: 6. The CDR3 DNA follows: TGTGCCAGCAGCCTGACAGGGAATACCTACAATGAGCAGTTCTTC. Its protein product is CASSLTGNTYNEQFF.

This clone is a singleton in its sample. CDR3 sequence reads: CASSIWDSSAKNIQYF. The CDR3 bases are TGTGCCAGTAGTATCTGGGACAGCAGCGCCAAAAACATTCAGTACTTC. J is TRBJ2-4 and V is TRBV19, with 7 bases matching TRBD1. This CDR3 comprises 16 residues. The germline CDR1 and CDR2 sequences are LNHDA and SQIVND (reference sequence). Trimming at V came to 3 bases and at J to 1 base, leaving 6 bases not matched to a gene.

The sample holds a few counts of this clone. The gene calls are TRBV19 and TRBJ1-4, with TRBD1 matching over 7 bases. This CDR3 spans 12 amino acids. With 7 bases clipped from V and 13 bases from J, the junction kept 9 bases outside the gene matches. In germline, CDR1 is LNHDA, CDR2 SQIVND (reference sequence). This chain's CDR3 is CASNRQGIGLFF. In DNA form, the CDR3 reads TGTGCCAGTAATCGACAGGGTATCGGACTGTTTTTT. The full variable domain, with the rest looked up from reference TRBV19 and TRBJ1-4, is DGGITQSPKYLFRKEGQNVTLSCEQNLNHDAMYWYRQDPGQGLRLIYYSQIVNDFQKGDIAEGYSVSREKKESFPLTVTSAQKNPTAFYLCASNRQGIGLFFGSGTQLSVL.

Concerning this clone: At the DNA level, this CDR3 is encoded by other sequences in the same sample as well. The chain couples TRBV5-1 to TRBJ2-6; unclear D gene. Per the germline V gene, CDR1 is SGHRS and CDR2 is YFSETQ. This CDR3 is built from 14 residues. Trimming pared 5 bases from V and 0 bases from J, leaving 6 bases between. The CDR3 is CASSSGSGANVLTF. The CDR3 coding sequence is TGCGCCAGCAGTTCGGGCTCTGGGGCCAACGTCCTGACTTTC.